The 14 T cell receptor beta chains below come from one sample, sequenced in a study of cytomegalovirus exposure and HLA in healthy donors. Method: immunoSEQ multiplex PCR; TCRdb's copy keeps in-frame clones and lacks some. The sample consists of about 220,000 clones, around 90% of them appearing once. The sample comprised PBMCs. These receptors were collected from a woman aged 18-30 years in good health and CMV-seronegative.

This rearrangement joins TRBV5-1 to TRBJ2-3, with 16 bases that match TRBD2. The CDR3 is made up of 15 amino acids. Germline V gives CDR1 SGHRS, CDR2 YFSETQ. The V segment lost 7 bases and the J segment 3 bases; nucleotides outside the gene matches: 2. The CDR3 loop reads CASAGLAGGTDTQYF. The CDR3 nucleotides are TGCGCCAGCGCGGGACTAGCGGGAGGGACAGATACGCAGTATTTT.

This rearrangement joins TRBV15 to TRBJ2-7, with a weak D call TRBD2 (5 bases). Deletions cut 1 base from V and 4 bases from J, with 8 bases between. This CDR3 region has 13 residues. Germline-derived CDR1 and CDR2 are LNHNV and YYDKDF (reference sequence). The CDR3 reads CATSRVRGYEQYF. DNA for the CDR3: TGTGCCACCAGCAGAGTTCGGGGATACGAGCAGTACTTC.

A single count supports this clone. The chain uses TRBV27 and TRBJ2-1; 10 bases match TRBD1. Germline values: CDR1 MNHEY, CDR2 SMNVEV (reference sequence). This CDR3 contains 15 residues. J was trimmed by 3 bases and V by 4 bases; bases with no gene match: 3. The DNA for the CDR3 is TGTGCCAGCAGTTCTGGGACAGGGGACTACAATGAGCAGTTCTTC. It codes for CASSSGTGDYNEQFF.

The J gene is TRBJ2-7, the V gene TRBV10-3; TRBD2 aligns across 14 bases. Trimming cost V 9 bases and J 4 bases; bases outside gene matches: 2. The germline CDR1 and CDR2 sequences are ENHRY and SYGVKD. CDR3 size: 13 residues. CDR3 coding DNA: TGTGCCATTAGGACTAGCGGGAGGTACGAGCAGTACTTC. This codes for CAIRTSGRYEQYF.

The CDR3: CAWRGPTGAVQYF. CDR3 nucleotides: TGTGCCTGGAGGGGACCCACAGGGGCCGTTCAGTACTTC. This chain connects TRBV30 to TRBJ2-4; 7 bases are a match to TRBD1. Germline V gives CDR1 GTSNPN, CDR2 SVGIG (reference sequence). The CDR3 runs to 13 residues. The V gene end was trimmed by 3 bases and the J gene end by 11 bases; junction bases not matched to a gene: 10.

The rearrangement joins TRBV7-8 to TRBJ2-5; TRBD2 agrees at 7 bases. Germline V gene sequence: CDR1 SGHVS, CDR2 FQNEAQ. The CDR3 spans 15 residues. With 6 bases clipped from V and 1 base from J, the junction kept 8 bases outside the gene matches. The CDR3 spells CASRSGRAGQETQYF. In DNA, the CDR3 is TGTGCCAGCAGATCAGGGAGGGCAGGCCAAGAGACCCAGTACTTC.

The rearrangement uses TRBV29-1 and TRBJ2-7, with a weak D call TRBD2 (6 bases). CDR3 length: 12 amino acids. Trimming shortened V by 3 bases and J by 6 bases, and 12 bases separated the two germline ends. Germline-derived CDR1 and CDR2 are SQVTM and ANQGSEA. In DNA, the CDR3 is TGCAGCGTTGAGGCAGGGAGGTTCGAGCAGTACTTC. It codes for CSVEAGRFEQYF.

This chain links TRBV19 with TRBJ1-1; maybe TRBD1 (5 bases). This CDR3 spans 14 amino acids. Germline values: CDR1 LNHDA, CDR2 SQIVND (reference sequence). V was pared by 7 bases and J by 4 bases, with 16 bases between. The CDR3 nucleotides read TGTGCCAGTACCGGGAGCTCTGGGGCCACTGAAGCTTTCTTT. It translates to CASTGSSGATEAFF.

The chain recombines TRBV7-9 with TRBJ1-3; D not certain. V gave up 3 bases and J gave up 3 bases, with 6 bases separating them. From germline, CDR1 is SEHNR and CDR2 FQNEAQ (reference sequence). The CDR3 has 13 residues. This chain's CDR3 is CASSFYSGNTIYF. For the CDR3, the DNA is TGTGCCAGCAGCTTTTACAGTGGAAACACCATATATTTT.

The chain combines TRBV6-1 with TRBJ2-7; D is unclear. Trimming took off 4 bases at V and 3 bases at J, with 7 bases between the two ends. The CDR3 consists of 12 residues. Germline V gene sequence: CDR1 MNHNS, CDR2 SASEGT. The CDR3 sequence is CASSVQHYEQYF. The CDR3 coding sequence is TGTGCCAGCAGTGTACAGCACTACGAGCAGTACTTC.

The gene calls are TRBV7-8 and TRBJ1-2, with 7 bases fitting TRBD1. V was clipped by 2 bases and J by 6 bases; unmatched bases: 15. CDR3 length equals 17 residues. Germline V gene sequence: CDR1 SGHVS, CDR2 FQNEAQ. CDR3 region: CASSLSTTGTATDGYTF. The CDR3, as DNA: TGTGCCAGCAGCTTATCGACCACGGGGACAGCGACAGATGGCTACACCTTC.

The V call is TRBV5-1, the J call TRBJ1-1; D unresolved. Germline V gives CDR1 SGHRS, CDR2 YFSETQ. V lost 2 bases and J 1 base, leaving 9 bases between the germline ends. CDR3 size: 14 residues. Written as DNA, the CDR3 is TGCGCCAGCAGCTTCTCCCCCCCGAACACTGAAGCTTTCTTT. Translated: CASSFSPPNTEAFF.

The chain employs TRBV5-6 and TRBJ2-7, with TRBD2 as a possible D gene (6 bases). The germline V and J ends were trimmed by 1 base and 5 bases, with 10 bases remaining between them. The length of the CDR3 is 13 residues. Germline CDR1 reads SGHDT; CDR2 reads YYEEEE. The CDR3 sequence is CASSLKGLNEQYF. In DNA form, the CDR3 reads TGTGCCAGCAGCTTGAAGGGACTCAACGAGCAGTACTTC.

The chain recombines TRBV6-5 with TRBJ1-2, with D maybe TRBD1 (6 bases). The V gene lost 2 bases and the J gene lost 5 bases, with 15 bases spanning the gap. CDR3 size: 15 residues. Germline V CDR1 and CDR2: MNHEY, SVGAGI. The CDR3 nucleotides are TGTGCCAGCAGTTACAACCCGACAGGACAGTATGGCTACACCTTC. Translated, it gives CASSYNPTGQYGYTF.